This T cell receptor beta chain was captured in a study of blood T cell repertoires in COVID-19 (dated by TCRdb to 2018 to 2021). Background on the whole study: The collaborator samples originated in the United States, Italy and Spain and spanned the acute and convalescent phases of COVID-19. The prospective study material was composed of cDNA or gDNA derived from T cells, B-cell-depleted T cells, or PBMCs. The dataset comprised deeply sampled blood TCRbeta repertoires from subjects exposed to, actively infected with, or recovered from COVID-19. The repertoires were made available in a free public database intended to serve as a resource for research on the immune response to SARS-CoV-2. Samples came from the ongoing ImmuneRACE study (first 160 participants) plus 1,254 subjects from 6 global collaborators. Nearly every sample came with metadata listing a de-identified subject ID, COVID-19 status, age in years and sex. HLA class I and class II types, where available, came from metadata supplied by the sample provider rather than from assay-based typing. Results and caveats for the whole study, not just this receptor: The quantity of clinical and demographic metadata differed by source and by participant and was supplied without curation.

The CDR3, from cysteine to phenylalanine, totals 19 residues. Just the 57-base CDR3 DNA is kept, in frame starting at base 1. Clipping removes 2 bases from V and 5 bases from J, with 14 as the unmatched junction base count. The germline V gene supplies CDR1 SNHLY and CDR2 FYNNEI. About this clone itself: It lacks a known antigen. No much larger clone is present one base from it, and per-base qualities are unavailable.

Participants in the prospective study were aged roughly 18 to 100 years, lived in more than 20 United States geographic areas, and enrolled through a virtual design. Cohort assignment in the prospective study relied on participant-reported clinical history from a screening survey and a study questionnaire. Recovered participants in ImmuneRACE Cohort 3 were defined by two consecutive negative NP/OP PCR tests, clearance by a healthcare professional, or resolution of symptoms. Mobile phlebotomists in the prospective study collected whole blood, serum and a nasopharyngeal or oropharyngeal swab from every participant. Prospective study participants could optionally give additional blood draws and questionnaires over an approximately 2-month period. Prospective study blood samples were shipped either frozen or at room temperature before DNA extraction. TCRbeta CDR3 regions were amplified from genomic DNA by means of the immunoSEQ Assay, a bias-controlled multiplex PCR. Per the original workflow: Nucleated cell counts per sample were estimated from amplification of reference gene primers within the assay. Sequence reads were collapsed and filtered to measure the absolute abundance of every unique TCRbeta CDR3 rearrangement. For each sample, productive Simpson clonality was calculated by taking the square root of Simpson's diversity index across productive rearrangements. Drawn from immuneACCESS, this table holds only the in-frame rearrangements with V and J called that TCRdb kept. Clones are partly lost; checked studies trace under half to an unresolved V gene and leave the rest unexplained. The V and J calls and clone size were taken over from that table, and D and trimming were inferred from the DNA. This sample comprises fewer than 500,000 clones, 75% to 90% of them detected only once. Under 0.85% of the sample goes to the ten largest clones.

The material sequenced was PBMCs or T cells enriched from blood (not recorded which). The TCR comes from a woman between 18 and 29 years old who had recovered from COVID-19. Recombination joined TRBV2 with TRBJ2-1, with TRBD1 matching 11 junction bases. The DNA reads TGTGCCAGCAGTGAACCCTCAGGACAGGGGGCGCGTTTAGACAATGAGCAGTTCTTC. Its protein is CASSEPSGQGARLDNEQFF.